Listed below are T cell receptor beta chains from one sample, sequenced in a study of CD8+CD57+ T cells in acquired aplastic anemia. MiXCR, applied by TCRdb to the reads, yields one record per CDR3 protein. This sample carries about 95,000 distinct CDR3 sequences, approximately 73% of them seen once, and the ten largest clones take 55% to 65%. Sequenced: sorted CD4+, CD8+, or CD8+CD57+ T cells (not recorded which) from PBMCs. These receptors all stem from a human donor with aplastic anemia. The CDR3 runs from the conserved cysteine through the conserved F or W. D genes are given only for firm matches. Size is omitted from some rows. Given values are once, few, many or a class for expanded clones.

TRBJ1-1 | NA | TRBD1 | TRBV24-1 | TGTGCCACCAGTGACCCCGACAGGGGTGAAGCTTTCTTT | CATSDPDRGEAFF
TRBJ1-2 | NA | TRBD1 | TRBV20-1 | TGCAGTGCTAGAGCCGGGACAGGGTATGGCTACACCTTC | CSARAGTGYGYTF
TRBJ2-5 | NA | NA | TRBV7-9 | TGTGCCAGCAGCCTGTCTGGCGGCCCCCAAGAGACCCAGTACTTC | CASSLSGGPQETQYF
TRBJ1-6 | few | NA | TRBV11-2 | TGTGCCAGCAGCTTAGAGGGTCAGCTCAATTCACCCCTCCACTTT | CASSLEGQLNSPLHF
TRBJ2-3 | NA | NA | TRBV20-1 | TGCAGTGCTAGTGACGTGGAACCAGATACGCAGTATTTT | CSASDVEPDTQYF
TRBJ1-2 | NA | NA | TRBV7-9 | TGTGCCAGCAGCGTTCCAGGGAGCGGCTACACCTTC | CASSVPGSGYTF
TRBJ2-7 | NA | TRBD2 | TRBV20-1 | TGCAGTGCTAGAGGTACTAGCGGGGACTCCTACGAGCAGTACTTC | CSARGTSGDSYEQYF
TRBJ2-2 | NA | NA | TRBV10-1 | TGCGCCAGCACCCATCCCTGGTGTCTATACGGCGGGGAGCTGTTTTTT | CASTHPWCLYGGELFF
TRBJ2-3 | NA | NA | TRBV7-3 | TGTGCCAGCAGACCCGATACGCAGTATTTT | CASRPDTQYF
TRBJ2-3 | few | NA | TRBV7-9 | TGTGCCAGCAGTCATAAGTATGGAGATACGCAGTATTTT | CASSHKYGDTQYF
TRBJ2-7 | few | NA | TRBV29-1 | TGCAGCGCGGGGGACAGCTCCTACGAGCAGTACTTC | CSAGDSSYEQYF
TRBJ2-5 | NA | NA | TRBV7-3 | TGTGCCAGCAGCTTAGGGGGGCAGACCCAGTACTTC | CASSLGGQTQYF
TRBJ1-4 | NA | NA | TRBV10-3 | TGTGCCATCAGTGAGGACAAGGGTACTGAAAAACTGTTTTTT | CAISEDKGTEKLFF
TRBJ1-1 | NA | NA | TRBV2 | TGTGCCAGCTCACAGGGGAACACTGAAGCTTTCTTT | CASSQGNTEAFF
TRBJ2-7 | NA | NA | TRBV20-1 | TGCAGTGCTAGAGGGTATAGGCATTACGAGCAGTACTTC | CSARGYRHYEQYF
TRBJ1-4 | NA | NA | TRBV29-1 | TGCAGCGTTGCAACAGGAATGGGGCGTGGGAGTGAAAAACTGTTTTTT | CSVATGMGRGSEKLFF
TRBJ1-1 | many | TRBD1 | TRBV4-1 | TGCGCCAGCAGCCAAGCCCGGGACAGCGAAGCTTTCTTT | CASSQARDSEAFF
TRBJ2-5 | NA | NA | TRBV12-3/TRBV12-4 | TGTGCCAGCAGTCCCCAGTACAGGGGAGGGAAGACCCAGTACTTC | CASSPQYRGGKTQYF
TRBJ2-3 | NA | TRBD2 | TRBV19 | TGTGCCAGTAGGGACCCCGGGGGGACCACAGATACGCAGTATTTT | CASRDPGGTTDTQYF
TRBJ2-7 | NA | NA | TRBV7-3 | TGTGCCAGCAGCTTAACGAGGCGGGACGAGCAGTACTTC | CASSLTRRDEQYF
TRBJ2-7 | NA | NA | TRBV20-1 | TGCAGTGCTACTCATTGGACAAGCTACGAGCAGTACTTC | CSATHWTSYEQYF
TRBJ2-7 | few | NA | TRBV2 | TGTGCCAGCAGTCTCCAACCACCTGAGCAGTACTTC | CASSLQPPEQYF
TRBJ2-7 | NA | TRBD1 | TRBV11-3 | TGTGCCAGCAGCGCGGTCGGACAGGGGGCCTACGAGCAGTACTTC | CASSAVGQGAYEQYF
TRBJ2-3 | NA | NA | TRBV10-3 | TGTGCCACATCTGGGTCTGGAATCAGCACAGATACGCAGTATTTT | CATSGSGISTDTQYF
TRBJ2-1 | NA | NA | TRBV2 | TGTGCCAGCAGGGGGGACAATGAGCAGTTCTTC | CASRGDNEQFF
TRBJ2-1 | NA | NA | TRBV7-9 | TGTGCCAGCACCTTCGGCAGGGAATTGGGTTGGGGGCAGTTCTTC | CASTFGRELGWGQFF
TRBJ2-7 | NA | TRBD2 | TRBV24-1 | TGTGCCACCAGTGATCCCCCGGGGCGGGGGAGCTCCTACGAGCAGTACTTC | CATSDPPGRGSSYEQYF
TRBJ2-1 | NA | NA | TRBV9 | TGTGCCAGCAGCACACGGGGGCCCCCACACAACGAGCAGTTCTTC | CASSTRGPPHNEQFF
TRBJ2-3 | NA | NA | TRBV19 | TGTGCCAGTAGTATAGGGGCCCGAGATACGCAGTATTTT | CASSIGARDTQYF
TRBJ2-1 | NA | TRBD1 | TRBV29-1 | TGCAGCGTGCCGGGACAGGCTAACCTAAACAATGAGCAGTTCTTC | CSVPGQANLNNEQFF
TRBJ2-7 | once | NA | TRBV19 | TGTGCCAGTAGTATCGGTCTAAACGCGTACGAGCAGTACTTC | CASSIGLNAYEQYF
TRBJ2-5 | NA | NA | TRBV7-3 | TGTGCCAGCAGCTTCCTGGGGTGGGGGACCCAGTACTTC | CASSFLGWGTQYF
TRBJ1-5 | NA | NA | TRBV5-6 | TGTGCCAGCAGCTTGGCGGCAGCTCAGCCCCAGCATTTT | CASSLAAAQPQHF
TRBJ2-1 | NA | NA | TRBV10-3 | TGTGCCATCAGTGATTTGTCGGGCCCCTACAATGAGCAGTTCTTC | CAISDLSGPYNEQFF
TRBJ2-7 | NA | NA | TRBV5-1 | TGCGCCAGCAGCTTGGAGGCAGCCGGGCCGTACGAGCAGTACTTC | CASSLEAAGPYEQYF
TRBJ1-2 | NA | NA | TRBV20-1 | TGCAGTGCAGCCCCCGGGACGCAGGACACCTTC | CSAAPGTQDTF
TRBJ1-6 | NA | TRBD1 | TRBV4-3 | TGCGCCAGCAGTCGAACAGGGGAGTCACCCCTCCACTTT | CASSRTGESPLHF
TRBJ2-1 | NA | NA | TRBV2 | TGTGCCAGCATGATAGGAGAACACAATGAGCAGTTCTTC | CASMIGEHNEQFF
TRBJ1-6 | NA | NA | TRBV5-4 | TGTGCCAGCAGCTTGGAGGACAGCTCCTATAATTCACCCCTCCACTTT | CASSLEDSSYNSPLHF
TRBJ1-4 | NA | NA | TRBV10-2 | TGCGCCAGCAACGGACGGGGTGATGAAAAACTGTTTTTT | CASNGRGDEKLFF
TRBJ1-1 | many | NA | TRBV7-2 | TGTGCCAGCAGCTTTGGTCAGGGCCCGAACACTGAAGCTTTCTTT | CASSFGQGPNTEAFF
TRBJ2-7 | NA | TRBD1 | TRBV7-9 | TGTGCCAGCAGCTCGACAGGGGGCTTCGCAGGCGAGCAGTACTTC | CASSSTGGFAGEQYF
TRBJ1-5 | few | NA | TRBV2 | TGTGCCAGCAGCGCAAGTAGTAGCAATCAGCCCCAGCATTTT | CASSASSSNQPQHF
TRBJ2-7 | NA | NA | TRBV14 | TGCGCCAGCAGCCCGGGACACATCTACGAGCAGTACTTC | CASSPGHIYEQYF
TRBJ1-2 | once | NA | TRBV20-1 | TGCAGTGCTAGAGGACAAAGGGGCTACACCTTC | CSARGQRGYTF
TRBJ1-1 | NA | NA | TRBV2 | TGTGCCAGCGTCCCGGGACAAGGTCAAGAAGCTTTCTTT | CASVPGQGQEAFF
TRBJ1-2 | NA | NA | TRBV10-3 | TGTGCCGCGCACAGGGATTCAAAGGGCTACACCTTC | CAAHRDSKGYTF
TRBJ1-4 | few | TRBD1 | TRBV10-3 | TGTGCCATCAGTGAGGGGACAGCTAGGCGTGAAAAACTGTTTTTT | CAISEGTARREKLFF
TRBJ2-1 | NA | TRBD2 | TRBV4-1 | TGCGCCAGCAGCCAAGGGGCTAGCGGGGGGGTACATGAGCAGTTCTTC | CASSQGASGGVHEQFF
TRBJ2-7 | NA | TRBD1 | TRBV7-8 | TGTGCCAGCAGACGGGACAGGGGTGGAGGCGAGCAGTACTTC | CASRRDRGGGEQYF
TRBJ1-1 | few | NA | TRBV7-8 | TGTGCCAGCAGCTCCGAGCGGGCTGAAGCTTTCTTT | CASSSERAEAFF
TRBJ2-2 | NA | TRBD1 | TRBV20-1 | TGCAGTGCTTACGGACAGGGCCGCACCGGGGAGCTGTTTTTT | CSAYGQGRTGELFF
TRBJ1-3 | few | NA | TRBV24-1 | TGTGCCACCAGTGACCCCGGCTCTGGAAACACCATATATTTT | CATSDPGSGNTIYF
TRBJ1-1 | NA | NA | TRBV2 | TGTGCCAGCAGTGAAAGGGGGGGCGCGACTGAAGCTTTCTTT | CASSERGGATEAFF
TRBJ1-1 | NA | NA | TRBV2 | TGTGCCAGCAGTCCTAAAGGGACTGAAGCTTTCTTT | CASSPKGTEAFF
TRBJ1-4 | once | NA | TRBV25-1 | TGTGCCAGCAGTGACCAAGCCTACCATGAAAAACTGTTTTTT | CASSDQAYHEKLFF
TRBJ2-7 | NA | TRBD2 | TRBV29-1 | TGCAGCACGCGGGAGTCCTCCTACGAGCAGTACTTC | CSTRESSYEQYF
TRBJ1-2 | NA | TRBD1 | TRBV2 | TGTGCCAGCAGTGACATGGACAGGATCTATGGCTACACCTTC | CASSDMDRIYGYTF
TRBJ2-7 | few | NA | TRBV15 | TGTGCCACCGGCGTAGGACACGAGCAGTACTTC | CATGVGHEQYF
TRBJ2-7 | few | TRBD2 | TRBV15 | TGTGCCACCAGCACCGGGACTAGCGGGAGCGGGCAGTACTTC | CATSTGTSGSGQYF